These 11 T cell receptor beta chains came from one sample sequenced in a study of T cells in Graves' hyperthyroidism and ophthalmopathy. From RNA transcripts, TCR beta CDR3 regions were amplified. TCR CDR3 underwent first-round RT-PCR with the HTBI primer set. TCRdb itself ran the multiplex PCR reads through MiXCR, one entry per CDR3 protein. The top ten hold roughly 15% of the sample, which has around 250,000 distinct CDR3 sequences, 13% to 15% seen once. Specimen: blood. The source of these receptors is a woman between 40 and 50 years old with Graves' hyperthyroidism that later progressed to Graves' ophthalmopathy.

This clonotype was detected many times. The V call is TRBV18, the J call TRBJ2-2; the match to TRBD2 covers 10 bases. CDR1 and CDR2 from the germline V gene are KGHSH and LQKENI. Losses at the gene ends were 4 bases for V and 4 bases for J; bases not matched to a gene: 6. This CDR3 has 16 residues. The chain's CDR3 is CASSLFSGRSTGELFF. The CDR3 DNA sequence: TGTGCCAGCTCACTCTTTAGCGGGAGGAGCACCGGGGAGCTGTTTTTT.

This clonotype was detected a few times. The V gene is TRBV4-1, the J gene TRBJ2-4; 10 bases fit TRBD2. The germline V gene has CDR1 MGHRA and CDR2 YSYEKL. The junction had 9 bases not matched to a gene; V was cut back by 0 bases and J by 4 bases. The CDR3 is made up of 18 amino acids. The DNA for the CDR3 is TGCGCCAGCAGCCAAGACTCCCCAGGACTAGCGGATAAAAACATTCAGTACTTC. Residues: CASSQDSPGLADKNIQYF.

This clonotype was recorded at least ten times. V is TRBV10-2 and J is TRBJ2-3; D is undetermined. Germline CDR1 WSHSY, CDR2 SAAADI. The CDR3 spans 16 residues. V gave up 7 bases and J gave up 0 bases, with 17 bases separating them. In DNA form, the CDR3 reads TGCGCCAGCATATCCCTCACGTTCACTAGCACAGATACGCAGTATTTT. Amino acid sequence: CASISLTFTSTDTQYF.

This clonotype was observed a few times. J is TRBJ2-3 and V is TRBV20-1; possibly TRBD2 for D (6 bases). Germline V gene lookup returns CDR1 DFQATT and CDR2 SNEGSKA (reference sequence). The CDR3 covers 15 residues. V was clipped by 6 bases and J by 0 bases, with 16 bases between them. CDR3 in amino acids: CSAVTLAPSTDTQYF. DNA for the CDR3: TGCAGTGCAGTGACCCTAGCGCCTAGCACAGATACGCAGTATTTT.

In its sample, this clonotype was seen many times. The chain employs TRBV5-1 and TRBJ1-1; TRBD1 aligns across 10 bases. With 4 bases clipped from V and 1 base from J, the junction kept 13 bases outside the gene matches. This CDR3 comprises 18 residues. CDR1 and CDR2 (germline): SGHRS, YFSETQ. DNA for the CDR3: TGCGCCAGCAGCCGTGGGACAGGGGTGCAAAGTGGGAACACTGAAGCTTTCTTT. It translates to CASSRGTGVQSGNTEAFF.

There are a few counts of this clonotype. The CDR3 sequence is CASSRNFAGLAGRGDTQYF. CDR3 in DNA: TGTGCCAGCAGCCGAAACTTCGCCGGACTAGCGGGAAGGGGAGATACGCAGTATTTT. V usage is TRBV7-9 and J usage is TRBJ2-3; 12 bases are shared with TRBD2. The CDR3 is 19 residues long. CDR1 and CDR2 (germline): SEHNR, FQNEAQ (reference sequence). The junction had 17 bases not matched to a gene; V was cut back by 5 bases and J by 5 bases.

This clonotype was detected ten times or more. The chain is built from TRBV28 and TRBJ2-1; TRBD2 aligns across 7 bases. The V gene's germline CDR1 is MDHEN and CDR2 SYDVKM. V lost 2 bases and J lost 6; bases outside the gene matches: 4. This CDR3 is 14 amino acids long. DNA for the CDR3: TGTGCCAGCAGTTTAGCGGGAGTTTCCAATGAGCAGTTCTTC. Translated: CASSLAGVSNEQFF.

V gene TRBV27 combines with J gene TRBJ2-3; TRBD2 matches at 7 bases. Germline CDR1 MNHEY, CDR2 SMNVEV (reference sequence). V was pared by 2 bases and J by 3 bases, with 8 bases of the junction left unmatched. The CDR3 is made up of 16 amino acids. As DNA, the CDR3 is TGTGCCAGCAGTTTAGGGGCCGGGGGGTATACAGATACGCAGTATTTT. Encoded protein: CASSLGAGGYTDTQYF.

The chain uses TRBV4-1 and TRBJ2-5; no reliable D call. This CDR3 comprises 12 residues. Trimming shortened V by 2 bases and J by 7 bases, and 8 bases separated the two germline ends. Per germline, CDR1 MGHRA and CDR2 YSYEKL. CDR3 sequence (DNA): TGCGCCAGCAGCCAAATCTTCGGGACCCAGTACTTC. It specifies CASSQIFGTQYF.

This clonotype was recorded at least ten times. V is TRBV28 and J is TRBJ2-5; the match to TRBD2 covers 11 bases. The CDR3 spans 19 residues. Germline V lookup: CDR1 MDHEN, CDR2 SYDVKM. With V trimmed by 3 bases and J by 5 bases, 17 bases remained unmatched. CDR3 sequence: CASSFPLRLAGPHEETQYF. In DNA, the CDR3 is TGTGCCAGCAGTTTCCCCCTTAGACTAGCGGGACCCCACGAGGAGACCCAGTACTTC.

As concerns this clonotype: A much larger clonotype is one base distant, so this may be a read error. V gene TRBV28 combines with J gene TRBJ1-5; D is unclear. The CDR3 covers 15 residues. Germline CDR1 and CDR2: MDHEN and SYDVKM. DNA of the CDR3: TGTGCCGGCAGTTATTCCTCGCGTAGCAATCAGCCCCAGCATTTT. Translating it yields CAGSYSSRSNQPQHF. The full variable domain, completed using reference TRBV28 and TRBJ1-5, is DVKVTQSSRYLVKRTGEKVFLECVQDMDHENMFWYRQDPGLGLRLIYFSYDVKMKEKGDIPEGYSVSREKKERFSLILESASTNQTSMYLCAGSYSSRSNQPQHFGDGTRLSIL.